This TCR beta chain was retrieved from a study of identical twins. Study results and limitations: Weaker excess twin sharing was observed in beta out-of-frame sequences. Out-of-frame alpha sequences common to twins exhibited an excess of low generation probability. The more abundant beta clonotypes in cord blood had fewer insertions, and memory repertoires did not show this.

TCRdb used MiXCR to reprocess the 5' RACE reads, holding one entry per CDR3 protein. The profile shows 550,000 to 700,000 distinct CDR3 sequences, just under 10% of them singletons. As regards this clonotype: What it binds is not known.

CDR1 is SNHLY and CDR2 is FYNNEI in the germline V gene. The CDR3 spans 14 residues. J gave up 3 bases and V 6 bases, and 5 bases lay outside the gene matches. These data were likewise used in another study, on yellow fever vaccine responses in identical twins. That study reports: Reportedly, twins showed a vaccine T cell response that looked partly convergent and partly personalized.

This receptor was obtained from a young woman in good health. The material sequenced was PBMCs. The gene calls are TRBV2 and TRBJ1-5, with 7 bases fitting TRBD1. The CDR3 sequence is CASSPGTVNQPQHF. The CDR3 DNA follows: TGTGCCAGCAGCCCCGGGACAGTCAATCAGCCCCAGCATTTT.